Listed here is a single T cell receptor beta chain. These data come from a study of T cell repertoires in cytomegalovirus infection. V shed 5 bases and J shed 0 bases, with 14 bases lying between them. This CDR3 spans 15 amino acids. In TCRdb, the reads were re-called with MiXCR into one record per CDR3 protein. The top ten clones hold around 9.3% of a sample with some 400,000 distinct CDR3 sequences, around 18% of them seen once. The sequencing input was PBMCs. The chain couples TRBV12-3 or TRBV12-4 to TRBJ2-7, with D possibly being TRBD2 (6 bases). The TCR comes from a human donor in good health (CMV status not recorded). Some clones in this sample may be carry-over from other donors' samples. CDR3 amino acids: CASSLPSAGSYEQYF. CDR3 DNA sequence: TGTGCCAGCAGTCTGCCTAGCGCGGGCTCCTACGAGCAGTACTTC.